One sample yielded the 10 T cell receptor beta chains listed below, sequenced in a study of tumor and adjacent non-tumor tissue in lung cancer. A modified ARM-PCR protocol with three rounds of nested PCR amplified TCRbeta. Each CDR3 protein gets one entry after TCRdb re-called the multiplex PCR reads with MiXCR. This sample yields about 110,000 distinct CDR3 sequences, of which about 87% are seen a single time; approximately 22% belongs to the top ten. The template was RNA from unsorted bulk tissue. Sample: lung tumor tissue. The receptors originated from a man in his sixties or seventies with non-small cell lung cancer.

As for this clonotype: Since the CDR3 does not end with the conserved phenylalanine or tryptophan, this likely comes from a read error. The chain recombines TRBV11-2 with TRBJ1-1; weak D call: TRBD1 (6 bases). This CDR3 has 14 residues. The germline gives CDR1 SGHAT, CDR2 FQNNGV. CDR3 nucleotide sequence: TGTACCAGCAGCTTCGGCGGGGGCCGGAGTGAAGCTTTCATT. It codes for CTSSFGGGRSEAFI.

Concerning this clonotype itself: The CDR3 end shows no conserved phenylalanine or tryptophan, and so a read error is likely. The chain joins TRBV29-1 to TRBJ1-4; 8 bases are shared with TRBD1. Germline trimming cut 4 bases from V and 7 bases from J; bases unmatched to any gene: 5. The CDR3 runs to 13 residues. In germline, CDR1 is SQVTM, CDR2 ANQGSEA. The CDR3 loop is CSVGQGSCEKLFL. The CDR3 DNA is TGCAGCGTTGGACAGGGGAGCTGTGAAAAACTGTTTTTA.

Details on this clonotype: One end of the junction is discordant with germline, which a read error may explain. This sequence joins TRBV7-8 and TRBJ2-7; weak D call: TRBD1 (7 bases). Per the germline V gene, CDR1 is SGHVS and CDR2 is FQNEAQ. There are 16 residues in the CDR3. The CDR3 region has the DNA TGTCCCAGCAGCTCCCGTCGGCAGGGGGGCTCCTACGAACAGTATTTC. As protein: CPSSSRRQGGSYEQYF.

Comments on this clonotype: At one end the junction does not follow the germline gene, possibly because of a read error. J is TRBJ2-7 and V is TRBV6-5, with a weak D call TRBD2 (6 bases). Germline V gene lookup returns CDR1 MNHEY and CDR2 SVGAGI. This CDR3 has 14 residues. CDR3 sequence: CDSSRGSQNYEQYF. The CDR3 nucleotides are TGTGACAGCAGTCGGGGGTCGCAGAACTACGAGCAGTACTTC.

Points on this clonotype: One junction end does not reproduce the germline sequence, and a read error may be involved. The DNA for the CDR3 is TGTGCCAGTGGCCAAGCGGGGACCCAGTATTTC. It specifies CASGQAGTQYF. The V and J genes are TRBV14 and TRBJ2-5, with 7 bases aligning to TRBD2. The CDR3 runs 11 residues. Looked up from germline, CDR1 is SGHDN and CDR2 is FVKESK. Filled out from reference TRBV14 and TRBJ2-5, the complete variable domain reads EAGVTQFPSHSVIEKGQTVTLRCDPISGHDNLYWYRRVMGKEIKFLLHFVKESKQDESGMPNNRFLAERTGGTYSTLKVQPAELEDSGVYFCASGQAGTQYFGPGTRLLVL.

This clonotype was counted between two and nine times. A much larger clone lies one base from this, so it may be a read error. The J gene is TRBJ1-5, the V gene TRBV5-6; D not resolved. This CDR3 is 14 amino acids long. CDR1 is SGHDT and CDR2 is YYEEEE in the germline V gene. The chain's CDR3 is CASSYRAGYQSQHF. CDR3 nucleotides: TGTGCCAGCAGCTATCGGGCAGGCTATCAGTCCCAGCATTTT. The full variable domain, in which reference TRBV5-6 and TRBJ1-5 provide the parts outside the CDR3, is DAGVTQSPTHLIKTRGQQVTLRCSPKSGHDTVSWYQQALGQGPQFIFQYYEEEERQRGNFPDRFSGHQFPNYSSELNVNALLLGDSALYLCASSYRAGYQSQHFGDGTRLSIL.

The rearrangement links TRBV20-1 to TRBJ2-4; tentatively, D is TRBD2 (6 bases). The germline V gene has CDR1 DFQATT and CDR2 SNEGSKA (reference sequence). The ends were cut back, 2 bases at V and 3 bases at J, with 14 bases in the middle. The CDR3 has 15 amino acids. The chain's CDR3 is CSARMGLLVKNIQYF. The CDR3 DNA reads TGCAGTGCTAGAATGGGACTTCTAGTCAAAAACATTCAGTACTTC.

This clonotype has just a few counts. A much larger clone sits a single nucleotide away, making a read error possible. The rearrangement links TRBV5-1 to TRBJ1-1; D ambiguous. The V gene's germline CDR1 is SGHRS and CDR2 YFSETQ. The CDR3 extends over 13 amino acids. CDR3 in amino acids: CARSLDLDTEAFF. CDR3 coding DNA: TGCGCCAGGAGCTTGGATCTGGATACTGAAGCTTTCTTT.

Points on this clonotype: A read error may produce the germline difference seen at one junction end. The chain joins TRBV11-2 to TRBJ2-7; tentatively, D is TRBD1 (6 bases). The CDR3 runs 16 residues. Germline V gene data show CDR1 as SGHAT and CDR2 as FQNNGV. The DNA of the CDR3 is TGTGCCAGCAGCCCCCCCGCCCGGACAGCAACCTACGAGCAATACTTC. Protein: CASSPPARTATYEQYF.

A remark on this clonotype: Its ends do not fully match the called genes, so a read error is possible. This chain links TRBV10-1 with TRBJ2-7; TRBD2 aligns across 10 bases. This CDR3 contains 15 residues. Germline values: CDR1 WNHNN, CDR2 SYGVQD (reference sequence). For the CDR3, the DNA is TGCGCCAACAGTGAGTCGGGACTAGCGAGAGGGGAGCAGTATTTC. Translated: CANSESGLARGEQYF.